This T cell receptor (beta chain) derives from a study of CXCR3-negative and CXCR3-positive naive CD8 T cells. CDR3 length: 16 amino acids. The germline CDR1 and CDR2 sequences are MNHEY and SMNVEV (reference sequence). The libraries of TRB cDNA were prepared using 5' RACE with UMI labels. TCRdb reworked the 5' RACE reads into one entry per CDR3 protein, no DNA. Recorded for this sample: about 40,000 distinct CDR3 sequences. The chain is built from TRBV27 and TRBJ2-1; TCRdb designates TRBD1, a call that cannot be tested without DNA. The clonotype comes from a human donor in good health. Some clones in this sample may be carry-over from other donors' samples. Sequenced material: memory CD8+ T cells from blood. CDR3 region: CASSYFTGQGAYEQFF.